Presented here are 14 T cell receptor beta chains from one specimen sequenced in a study of human T cells and chemical hapten exposure. TCRdb ran MiXCR on the RACE reads and lists one entry per CDR3 protein. This sample has about 110,000 distinct CDR3 sequences, with 9.2% found just once. The sample's time point: patch test 2, 6 weeks after DPC sensitization. Treatment denoted: therapeutic diphenylcyclopropenone sensitization with weekly scalp DPC. The material sequenced was whole blood, taken in connection with sensitization to the hapten diphenylcyclopropenone (DPC). Receptor source: a woman between 40 and 50 years old with alopecia areata. Some clones in this sample may be carry-over from other donors' samples.

This clonotype was found a few times. V and J are TRBV7-6 and TRBJ2-3; 8 bases agree with TRBD1. Trimming at V came to 4 bases and at J to 4 bases, leaving 7 bases not matched to a gene. The length of the CDR3 is 15 residues. Germline CDR1 is SGHVS and CDR2 is FNYEAQ. CDR3 in amino acids: CASSSRTGFADTQYF. In nucleotides, the CDR3 is TGTGCCAGCAGCTCCCGGACAGGGTTCGCAGATACGCAGTATTTT.

This clonotype was counted at least ten times. The J gene is TRBJ2-7, the V gene TRBV7-9, with 10 bases that match TRBD2. V shed 3 bases and J 3 bases; nucleotides not matched to a gene: 8. Looked up from germline, CDR1 is SEHNR and CDR2 is FQNEAQ (reference sequence). The CDR3 length is 16 residues. The CDR3 reads CASSFYSGGLLYEQYF. CDR3 coding DNA: TGTGCCAGCAGCTTCTATAGCGGGGGGCTCCTCTACGAGCAGTACTTC.

At least ten counts were recorded for this clonotype. The rearrangement uses TRBV4-1 and TRBJ1-3; a weak D match, TRBD1 (6 bases). Germline V gives CDR1 MGHRA, CDR2 YSYEKL. Trimming shortened V by 2 bases and J by 2 bases, and 10 bases separated the two germline ends. This CDR3 region has 15 residues. Here the CDR3 DNA reads TGCGCCAGCAGCCAATGGGGGGCGACTGGAAACACCATATATTTT. Translating gives CASSQWGATGNTIYF.

The V gene is TRBV25-1, the J gene TRBJ1-1, with 11 bases identical to TRBD1. The germline gives CDR1 MGHDK, CDR2 SYGVNS. V was clipped by 7 bases and J by 4 bases; unmatched bases: 2. This CDR3 has 13 amino acids. CDR3 protein: CASTGTGGTEAFF. The DNA for the CDR3 is TGTGCCAGCACTGGGACAGGGGGCACTGAAGCTTTCTTT.

The chain has TRBV11-3 and TRBJ2-1, with 10 bases fitting TRBD1. This CDR3 comprises 16 residues. Trimming took 5 bases from V and 5 from J; bases not matched to a gene: 9. Germline values: CDR1 SGHNT, CDR2 YENEEA. The CDR3 loop reads CASSPHGQGVNNEQFF. In nucleotides, the CDR3 is TGTGCCAGCAGCCCTCACGGACAGGGGGTCAACAATGAGCAGTTCTTC.

This clonotype has a handful of counts. CDR3 nucleotide sequence: TGTGCCAGCAGCCAAAGATCCGGGACCATCACCTACGAGCAGTACTTC. The encoded protein is CASSQRSGTITYEQYF. The chain is built from TRBV7-2 and TRBJ2-7; D may match TRBD1 or TRBD2 (5 bases each). Germline-derived CDR1 and CDR2 are SGHTA and FQGNSA. The CDR3 has 16 residues. V dropped 5 bases and J dropped 2 bases, with 19 bases sitting between them. The whole variable domain, filled in from reference TRBV7-2 and TRBJ2-7, reads GAGVSQSPSNKVTEKGKDVELRCDPISGHTALYWYRQSLGQGLEFLIYFQGNSAPDKSGLPSDRFSAERTGGSVSTLTIQRTQQEDSAVYLCASSQRSGTITYEQYFGPGTRLTVT.

This chain links TRBV6-5 with TRBJ2-7, with 7 nucleotides matching TRBD2. There are 14 residues in the CDR3. CDR1 is MNHEY and CDR2 is SVGAGI in the germline V gene. Trimming at V came to 6 bases and at J to 7 bases, leaving 12 bases not matched to a gene. The CDR3 loop is CASSQLATGGEQYF. CDR3 DNA sequence: TGTGCCAGCAGCCAACTAGCGACTGGGGGAGAGCAGTACTTC.

V usage is TRBV18 and J usage is TRBJ1-5; 8 nucleotides line up with TRBD1. V lost 3 bases to trimming and J lost 3 bases; unmatched junction nucleotides: 16. The CDR3 covers 19 residues. CDR1 KGHSH and CDR2 LQKENI come from the germline V gene. The CDR3 nucleotides are TGTGCCAGCTCACCGGGGTATAATTTGGCGGACAGGGACAATCAGCCCCAGCATTTT. Translated, it gives CASSPGYNLADRDNQPQHF.

This sequence joins TRBV7-2 and TRBJ2-3; no clear D. Germline loops: CDR1 SGHTA, CDR2 FQGNSA. Trimming shortened V by 4 bases and J by 5 bases, and 7 bases separated the two germline ends. The CDR3 is made up of 12 amino acids. Here the CDR3 DNA reads TGTGCCAGCAGCTCTCCCCTAGATACGCAGTATTTT. Amino acids: CASSSPLDTQYF.

This clonotype was seen only a few times. The rearrangement uses TRBV7-9 and TRBJ2-4; the match to TRBD1 covers 10 bases. The germline V gene encodes CDR1 SEHNR and CDR2 FQNEAQ (reference sequence). The CDR3 has 14 residues. V trimming: 1 base; J trimming: 8 bases; junction bases outside the gene matches: 2. CDR3: CASSLGQGADIQYF. CDR3 in DNA: TGTGCCAGCAGCTTAGGACAGGGGGCGGACATTCAGTACTTC.

At least ten counts were recorded for this clonotype. The chain employs TRBV5-1 and TRBJ1-6; D gene uncertain. The CDR3 length is 15 residues. Per germline, CDR1 SGHRS and CDR2 YFSETQ. The V end was cut by 0 bases, the J end by 2 bases, with 6 bases between. CDR3: CASSLGGTYNSPLHF. The CDR3 DNA follows: TGCGCCAGCAGCTTGGGGGGTACCTATAATTCACCCCTCCACTTT. The complete variable domain, with remaining parts taken from reference TRBV5-1 and TRBJ1-6, reads KAGVTQTPRYLIKTRGQQVTLSCSPISGHRSVSWYQQTPGQGLQFLFEYFSETQRNKGNFPGRFSGRQFSNSRSEMNVSTLELGDSALYLCASSLGGTYNSPLHFGNGTRLTVT.

This clonotype occurred a few times. The rearrangement links TRBV7-2 to TRBJ2-5, with TRBD2 matching 14 bases. Germline assignment: CDR1 SGHTA and CDR2 FQGNSA. The CDR3 is made up of 16 amino acids. V lost 5 bases to trimming and J lost 0 bases; unmatched junction nucleotides: 2. The CDR3 DNA follows: TGTGCCAGCAGCCCGGGACTAGCGGGGGACCAAGAGACCCAGTACTTC. Its translation: CASSPGLAGDQETQYF.

The chain has TRBV29-1 and TRBJ1-1; possible D gene TRBD1, 5 bases. Trimming took off 6 bases at V and 1 base at J, with 12 bases between the two ends. The CDR3 length is 13 residues. From germline, CDR1 is SQVTM and CDR2 ANQGSEA. The CDR3 region is CSVMDIPNTEAFF. CDR3 coding DNA: TGCAGCGTGATGGACATCCCGAACACTGAAGCTTTCTTT.

Many counts were recorded for this clonotype. V gene TRBV12-3 or TRBV12-4 combines with J gene TRBJ1-1, with D perhaps matching TRBD1 (5 bases). The CDR3 loop spans 13 amino acids. The germline V and J ends were trimmed by 5 bases and 4 bases, with 11 bases remaining between them. CDR3 protein: CASSPGISTEAFF. The DNA for the CDR3 is TGTGCCAGCAGTCCAGGGATTAGCACTGAAGCTTTCTTT.